This is a list of T cell receptor beta chains from one sample in a study of identical twins. In TCRdb, the 5' RACE reads were re-called with MiXCR into one record per CDR3 protein. The data show some 500,000 distinct CDR3 sequences, about 14% seen once. The same sample was also used in a study of yellow fever vaccine responses in identical twins.

Sequenced sample: CD4+ T cells sorted from blood. The receptors shown here come from a young woman in good health. The CDR3 runs from the conserved cysteine through the conserved F or W. A D gene is named only where the DNA matches it firmly. The listing skips clone size in some rows; elsewhere it reads once, few, many or a size class.

d_call: -; clone_size: -; v_call: TRBV28; j_call: TRBJ2-4; cdr3_aa: CASSSNRLSTRKNIQYF; cdr3_nt: TGTGCCAGCAGTTCCAACAGGCTCTCGACCCGAAAAAACATTCAGTACTTC
d_call: TRBD2; clone_size: -; v_call: TRBV11-3; j_call: TRBJ2-1; cdr3_aa: CASSGGDIGNEQFF; cdr3_nt: TGTGCCAGCAGCGGGGGGGATATAGGCAATGAGCAGTTCTTC
d_call: TRBD1; clone_size: few; v_call: TRBV27; j_call: TRBJ2-1; cdr3_aa: CASSLYGQGNNEQFF; cdr3_nt: TGTGCCAGCAGTTTATATGGACAGGGAAACAATGAGCAGTTCTTC
d_call: -; clone_size: few; v_call: TRBV27; j_call: TRBJ2-1; cdr3_aa: CASSPLVQNYNEQFF; cdr3_nt: TGTGCCAGCAGTCCGCTTGTGCAGAACTACAATGAGCAGTTCTTC
d_call: -; clone_size: -; v_call: TRBV7-2; j_call: TRBJ2-1; cdr3_aa: CASSLAGFVHNEQFF; cdr3_nt: TGTGCCAGCAGCTTAGCGGGTTTTGTCCACAATGAGCAGTTCTTC
d_call: -; clone_size: few; v_call: TRBV6-1; j_call: TRBJ2-7; cdr3_aa: CASSPPDDRSSYEQYF; cdr3_nt: TGTGCCAGCAGTCCCCCCGACGACCGCAGCTCCTACGAGCAGTACTTC
d_call: -; clone_size: many; v_call: TRBV29-1; j_call: TRBJ2-3; cdr3_aa: CSVDPSTDTQYF; cdr3_nt: TGCAGCGTTGATCCGAGCACAGATACGCAGTATTTT
d_call: TRBD1; clone_size: few; v_call: TRBV5-1; j_call: TRBJ2-1; cdr3_aa: CASSLDVTGVGEQFF; cdr3_nt: TGCGCCAGCAGCTTGGATGTGACAGGGGTCGGTGAGCAGTTCTTC
d_call: TRBD2; clone_size: few; v_call: TRBV14; j_call: TRBJ2-1; cdr3_aa: CASSQDLGGEQFF; cdr3_nt: TGTGCCAGCAGCCAAGACCTGGGAGGGGAGCAGTTCTTC
d_call: -; clone_size: -; v_call: TRBV6-2/TRBV6-3; j_call: TRBJ2-7; cdr3_aa: CASHHQTVNFYEQYF; cdr3_nt: TGTGCCAGCCATCATCAAACAGTGAATTTTTACGAGCAGTACTTC
d_call: TRBD1; clone_size: few; v_call: TRBV15; j_call: TRBJ2-7; cdr3_aa: CATSSPHPTRGDRAYEQYF; cdr3_nt: TGTGCCACCAGCAGCCCCCACCCAACTCGTGGGGACAGGGCCTACGAGCAGTACTTC
d_call: -; clone_size: -; v_call: TRBV27; j_call: TRBJ2-3; cdr3_aa: CASSPPRRDTQYF; cdr3_nt: TGTGCCAGCAGTCCCCCCCGTAGGGATACGCAGTATTTT
d_call: -; clone_size: -; v_call: TRBV27; j_call: TRBJ2-7; cdr3_aa: CASSLDPRRMGPYEQYF; cdr3_nt: TGTGCCAGCAGTTTAGACCCTAGAAGGATGGGCCCCTACGAGCAGTACTTC
d_call: -; clone_size: many; v_call: TRBV12-3/TRBV12-4; j_call: TRBJ2-7; cdr3_aa: CASSYAYEQYF; cdr3_nt: TGTGCCAGCAGTTACGCCTACGAGCAGTACTTC
d_call: -; clone_size: -; v_call: TRBV20-1; j_call: TRBJ2-5; cdr3_aa: CSATPTKLQETQYF; cdr3_nt: TGCAGTGCCACGCCAACGAAATTACAAGAGACCCAGTACTTC
d_call: -; clone_size: -; v_call: TRBV3-1; j_call: TRBJ1-5; cdr3_aa: CASSQAGTTSNQPQHF; cdr3_nt: TGTGCCAGCAGCCAAGCAGGCACTACGAGCAATCAGCCCCAGCATTTT
d_call: -; clone_size: many; v_call: TRBV12-3/TRBV12-4; j_call: TRBJ2-2; cdr3_aa: CASREQGNTGELFF; cdr3_nt: TGTGCCAGCAGGGAACAGGGGAACACCGGGGAGCTGTTTTTT
d_call: TRBD2; clone_size: few; v_call: TRBV12-3/TRBV12-4; j_call: TRBJ2-7; cdr3_aa: CASSLVGRGVEQYF; cdr3_nt: TGTGCCAGCAGTTTAGTGGGACGGGGGGTCGAGCAGTACTTC